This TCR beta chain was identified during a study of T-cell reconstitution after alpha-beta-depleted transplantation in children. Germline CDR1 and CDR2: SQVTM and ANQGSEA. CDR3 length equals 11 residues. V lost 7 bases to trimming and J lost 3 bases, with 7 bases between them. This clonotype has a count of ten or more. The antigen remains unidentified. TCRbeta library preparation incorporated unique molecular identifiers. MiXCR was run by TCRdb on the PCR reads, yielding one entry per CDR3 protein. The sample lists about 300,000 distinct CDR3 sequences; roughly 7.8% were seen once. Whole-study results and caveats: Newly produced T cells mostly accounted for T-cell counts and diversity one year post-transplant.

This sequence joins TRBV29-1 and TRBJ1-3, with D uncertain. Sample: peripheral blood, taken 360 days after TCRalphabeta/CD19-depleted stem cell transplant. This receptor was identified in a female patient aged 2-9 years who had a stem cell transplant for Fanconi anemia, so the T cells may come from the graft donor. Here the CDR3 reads CSGFSGNTIYF. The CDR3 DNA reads TGCAGCGGTTTCAGTGGAAACACCATATATTTT.